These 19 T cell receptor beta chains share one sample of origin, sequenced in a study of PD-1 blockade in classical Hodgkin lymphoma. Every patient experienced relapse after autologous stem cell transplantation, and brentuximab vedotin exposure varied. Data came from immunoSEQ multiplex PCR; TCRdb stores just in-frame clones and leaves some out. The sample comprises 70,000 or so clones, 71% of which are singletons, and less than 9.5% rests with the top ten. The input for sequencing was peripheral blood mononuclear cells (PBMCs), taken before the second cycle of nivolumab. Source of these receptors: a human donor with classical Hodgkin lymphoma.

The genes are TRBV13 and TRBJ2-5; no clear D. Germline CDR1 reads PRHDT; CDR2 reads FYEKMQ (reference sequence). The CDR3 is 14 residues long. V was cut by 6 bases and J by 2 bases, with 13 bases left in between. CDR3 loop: CASRLYGVQETQYF. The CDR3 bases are TGTGCCAGCAGGCTATATGGAGTACAAGAGACCCAGTACTTC.

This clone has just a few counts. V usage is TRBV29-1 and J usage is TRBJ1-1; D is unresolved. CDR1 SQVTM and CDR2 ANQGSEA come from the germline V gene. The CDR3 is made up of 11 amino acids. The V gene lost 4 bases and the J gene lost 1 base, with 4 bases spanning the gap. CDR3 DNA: TGCAGCGTTGCTTCGAACACTGAAGCTTTCTTT. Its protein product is CSVASNTEAFF.

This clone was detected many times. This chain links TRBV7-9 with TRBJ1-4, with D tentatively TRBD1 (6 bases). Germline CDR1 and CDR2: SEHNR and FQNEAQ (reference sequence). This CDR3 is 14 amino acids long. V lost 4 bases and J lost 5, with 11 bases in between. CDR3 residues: CASSSQGLNEKLFF. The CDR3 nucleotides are TGTGCCAGCAGCTCTCAGGGGTTGAATGAAAAACTGTTTTTT.

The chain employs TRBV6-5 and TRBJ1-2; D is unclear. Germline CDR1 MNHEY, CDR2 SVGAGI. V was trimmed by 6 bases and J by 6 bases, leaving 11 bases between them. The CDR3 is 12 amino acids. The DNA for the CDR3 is TGTGCCAGCAGCGGGCCGGGAGATGGCTACACCTTC. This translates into CASSGPGDGYTF.

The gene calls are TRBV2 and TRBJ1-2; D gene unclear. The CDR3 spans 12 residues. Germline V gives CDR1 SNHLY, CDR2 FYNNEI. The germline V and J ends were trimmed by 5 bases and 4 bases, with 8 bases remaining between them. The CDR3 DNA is TGTGCCAGCAGTATAGCAGGCTATGGCTACACCTTC. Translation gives CASSIAGYGYTF.

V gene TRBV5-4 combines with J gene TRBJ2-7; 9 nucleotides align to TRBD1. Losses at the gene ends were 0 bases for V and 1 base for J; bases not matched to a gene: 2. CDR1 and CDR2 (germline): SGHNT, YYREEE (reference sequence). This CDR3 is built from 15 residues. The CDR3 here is CASSLAGTGSYEQYF. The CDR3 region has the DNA TGTGCCAGCAGCTTGGCCGGGACAGGGTCCTACGAGCAGTACTTC.

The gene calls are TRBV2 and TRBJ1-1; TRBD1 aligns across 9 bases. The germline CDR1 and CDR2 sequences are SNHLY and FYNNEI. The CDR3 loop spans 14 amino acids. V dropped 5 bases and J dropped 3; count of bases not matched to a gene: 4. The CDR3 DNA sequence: TGTGCCAGCAGTTCGACAGGGGGGGACACTGAAGCTTTCTTT. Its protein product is CASSSTGGDTEAFF. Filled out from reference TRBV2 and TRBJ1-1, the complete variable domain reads EPEVTQTPSHQVTQMGQEVILRCVPISNHLYFYWYRQILGQKVEFLVSFYNNEISEKSEIFDDQFSVERPDGSNFTLKIRSTKLEDSAMYFCASSSTGGDTEAFFGQGTRLTVV.

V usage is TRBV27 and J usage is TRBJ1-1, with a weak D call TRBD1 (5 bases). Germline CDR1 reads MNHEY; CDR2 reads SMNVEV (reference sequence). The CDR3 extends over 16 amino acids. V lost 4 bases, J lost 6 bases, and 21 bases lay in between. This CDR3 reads CASSSPGRAMGAEAFF. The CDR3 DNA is TGTGCCAGCAGTTCCCCGGGGAGAGCCATGGGGGCTGAAGCTTTCTTT.

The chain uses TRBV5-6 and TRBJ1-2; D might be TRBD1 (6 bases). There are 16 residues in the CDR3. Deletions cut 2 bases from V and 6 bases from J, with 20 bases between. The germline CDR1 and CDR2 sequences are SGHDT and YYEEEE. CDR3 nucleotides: TGTGCCAGCAGCTTTCCATCCCTGGGGGGCGCGGATGGCTACACCTTC. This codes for CASSFPSLGGADGYTF.

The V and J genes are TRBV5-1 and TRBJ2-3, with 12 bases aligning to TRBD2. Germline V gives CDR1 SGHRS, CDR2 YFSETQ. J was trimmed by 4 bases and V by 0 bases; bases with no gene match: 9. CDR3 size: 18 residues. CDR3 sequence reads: CASSLGLAGVRGADTQYF. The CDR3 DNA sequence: TGCGCCAGCAGCTTGGGACTAGCGGGAGTCAGAGGGGCAGATACGCAGTATTTT.

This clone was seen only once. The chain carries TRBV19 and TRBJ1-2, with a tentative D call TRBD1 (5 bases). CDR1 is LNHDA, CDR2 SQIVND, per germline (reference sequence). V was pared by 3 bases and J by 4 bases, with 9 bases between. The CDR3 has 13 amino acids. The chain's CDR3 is CASSIWGTYGYTF. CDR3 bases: TGTGCCAGTAGTATTTGGGGGACCTATGGCTACACCTTC.

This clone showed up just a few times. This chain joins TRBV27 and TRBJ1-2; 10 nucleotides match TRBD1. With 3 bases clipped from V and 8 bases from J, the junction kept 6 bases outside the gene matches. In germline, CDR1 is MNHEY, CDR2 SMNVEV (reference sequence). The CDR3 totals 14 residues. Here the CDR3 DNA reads TGTGCCAGCAGTTTCGGGACAGGGGTTTTCGGCTACACCTTC. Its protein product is CASSFGTGVFGYTF.

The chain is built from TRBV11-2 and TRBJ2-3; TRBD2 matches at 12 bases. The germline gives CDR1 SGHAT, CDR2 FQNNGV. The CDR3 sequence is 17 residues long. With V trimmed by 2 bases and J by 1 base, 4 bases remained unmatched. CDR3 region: CASSLIASGRGTDTQYF. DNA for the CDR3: TGTGCCAGCAGCTTAATAGCTAGCGGGAGGGGCACAGATACGCAGTATTTT.

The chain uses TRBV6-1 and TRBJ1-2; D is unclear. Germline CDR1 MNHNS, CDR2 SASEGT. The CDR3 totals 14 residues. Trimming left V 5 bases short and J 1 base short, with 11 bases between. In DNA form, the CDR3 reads TGTGCCAGCAGTCCCCTCGGACTTAACTATGGCTACACCTTC. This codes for CASSPLGLNYGYTF.

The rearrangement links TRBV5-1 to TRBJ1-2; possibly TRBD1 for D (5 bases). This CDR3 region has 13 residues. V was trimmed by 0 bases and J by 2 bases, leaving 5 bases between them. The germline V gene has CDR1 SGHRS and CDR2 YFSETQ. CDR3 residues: CASSLEGNYGYTF. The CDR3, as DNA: TGCGCCAGCAGCTTGGAGGGGAACTATGGCTACACCTTC. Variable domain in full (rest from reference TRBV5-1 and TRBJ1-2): KAGVTQTPRYLIKTRGQQVTLSCSPISGHRSVSWYQQTPGQGLQFLFEYFSETQRNKGNFPGRFSGRQFSNSRSEMNVSTLELGDSALYLCASSLEGNYGYTFGSGTRLTVV.

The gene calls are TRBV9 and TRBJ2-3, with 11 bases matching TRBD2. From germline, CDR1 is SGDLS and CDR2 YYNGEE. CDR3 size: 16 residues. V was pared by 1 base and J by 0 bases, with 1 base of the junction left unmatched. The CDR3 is CASSVLAGGSTDTQYF. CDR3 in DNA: TGTGCCAGCAGCGTACTAGCGGGAGGTAGCACAGATACGCAGTATTTT.

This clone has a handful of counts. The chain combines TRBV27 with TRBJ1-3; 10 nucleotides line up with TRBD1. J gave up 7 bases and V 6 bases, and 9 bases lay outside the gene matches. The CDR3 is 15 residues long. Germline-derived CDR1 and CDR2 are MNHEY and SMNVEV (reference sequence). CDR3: CASRGAGGQGNTIYF. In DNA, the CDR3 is TGTGCCAGCAGGGGGGCGGGGGGACAGGGGAACACCATATATTTT.

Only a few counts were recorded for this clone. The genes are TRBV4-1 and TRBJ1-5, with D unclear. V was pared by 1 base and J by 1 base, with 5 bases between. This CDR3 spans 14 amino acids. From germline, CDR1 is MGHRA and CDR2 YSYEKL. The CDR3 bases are TGCGCCAGCAGCCAAGCGGGGAGCAATCAGCCCCAGCATTTT. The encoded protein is CASSQAGSNQPQHF.

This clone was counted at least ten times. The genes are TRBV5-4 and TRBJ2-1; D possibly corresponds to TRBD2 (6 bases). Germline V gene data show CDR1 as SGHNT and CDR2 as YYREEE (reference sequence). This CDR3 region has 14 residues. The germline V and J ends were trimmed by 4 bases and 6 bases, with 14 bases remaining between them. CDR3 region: CASSLQGGANEQFF. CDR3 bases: TGTGCCAGCAGCCTTCAGGGCGGGGCCAATGAGCAGTTCTTC.